Sequencing of this T cell receptor (beta chain) was carried out in a study of blood T cell repertoires in COVID-19. In the study overall: Sample material is recorded as cDNA or gDNA derived from T cells, B-cell-depleted T cells, or PBMCs.

Measured with immunoSEQ multiplex PCR; TCRdb has only the in-frame clones, and not every one. The repertoire includes 310,000 or so clones, roughly 90% of them detected once, and 11% sits in the top ten. Germline values: CDR1 SGHRS, CDR2 YFSETQ. V was cut by 5 bases and J by 1 base, with 14 bases left in between. The CDR3 has 15 residues. The sample comprised peripheral blood. The V and J genes are TRBV5-1 and TRBJ2-3; the D is unclear. This TCR derives from a woman in her thirties with COVID-19, enrolled during active disease. The CDR3 DNA follows: TGCGCCAGCAGTTGGAGTCGGGTCGGCACAGATACGCAGTATTTT. It codes for CASSWSRVGTDTQYF.